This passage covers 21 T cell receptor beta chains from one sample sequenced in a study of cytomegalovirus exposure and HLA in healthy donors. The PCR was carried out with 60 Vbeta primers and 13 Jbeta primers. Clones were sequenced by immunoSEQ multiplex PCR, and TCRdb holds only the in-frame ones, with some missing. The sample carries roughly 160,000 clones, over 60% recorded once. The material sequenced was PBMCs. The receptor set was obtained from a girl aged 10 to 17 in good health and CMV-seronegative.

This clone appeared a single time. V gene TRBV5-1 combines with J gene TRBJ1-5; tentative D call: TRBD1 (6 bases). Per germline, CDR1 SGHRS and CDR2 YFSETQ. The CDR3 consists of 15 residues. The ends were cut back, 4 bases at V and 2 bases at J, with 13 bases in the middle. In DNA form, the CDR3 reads TGCGCCAGCAGCCCTCAGGGGCTTGGCAATCAGCCCCAGCATTTT. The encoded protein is CASSPQGLGNQPQHF.

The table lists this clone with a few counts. CDR3 region: CASSIPQGTSTDTQYF. DNA for the CDR3: TGTGCCAGCAGCATTCCCCAGGGTACCAGCACAGATACGCAGTATTTT. The chain recombines TRBV5-6 with TRBJ2-3, with D perhaps matching TRBD1 (5 bases). The CDR3 contains 16 residues. Germline loops: CDR1 SGHDT, CDR2 YYEEEE. With 4 bases removed from V and 0 bases from J, the gap between germline ends came to 15 bases.

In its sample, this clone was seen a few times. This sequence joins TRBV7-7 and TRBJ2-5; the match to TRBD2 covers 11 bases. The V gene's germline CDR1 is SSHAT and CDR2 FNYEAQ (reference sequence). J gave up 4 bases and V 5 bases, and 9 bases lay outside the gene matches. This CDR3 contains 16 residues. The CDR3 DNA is TGTGCCAGCAGCAACTTAGCGGGGGGGCGCCCAGAGACCCAGTACTTC. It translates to CASSNLAGGRPETQYF. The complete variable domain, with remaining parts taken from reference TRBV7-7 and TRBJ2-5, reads GAGVSQSPRYKVTKRGQDVTLRCDPISSHATLYWYQQALGQGPEFLTYFNYEAQPDKSGLPSDRFSAERPEGSISTLTIQRTEQRDSAMYRCASSNLAGGRPETQYFGPGTRLLVL.

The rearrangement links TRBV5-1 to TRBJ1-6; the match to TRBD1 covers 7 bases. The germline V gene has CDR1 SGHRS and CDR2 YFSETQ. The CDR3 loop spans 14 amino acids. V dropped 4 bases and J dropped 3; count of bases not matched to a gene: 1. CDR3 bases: TGCGCCAGCAGCAGGACAGGCTATAATTCACCCCTCCACTTT. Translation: CASSRTGYNSPLHF.

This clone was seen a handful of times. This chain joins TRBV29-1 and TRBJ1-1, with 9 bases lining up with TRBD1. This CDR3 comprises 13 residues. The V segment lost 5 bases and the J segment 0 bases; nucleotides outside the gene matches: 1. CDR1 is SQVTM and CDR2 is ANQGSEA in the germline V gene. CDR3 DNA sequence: TGCAGCGTTAGACAGGGGGTGAACACTGAAGCTTTCTTT. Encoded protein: CSVRQGVNTEAFF.

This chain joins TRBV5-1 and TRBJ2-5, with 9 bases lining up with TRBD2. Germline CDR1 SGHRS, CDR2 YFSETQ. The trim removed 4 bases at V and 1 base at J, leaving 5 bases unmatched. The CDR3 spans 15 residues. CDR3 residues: CASSQEGLAQETQYF. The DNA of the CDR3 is TGCGCCAGCAGCCAGGAGGGACTAGCCCAAGAGACCCAGTACTTC.

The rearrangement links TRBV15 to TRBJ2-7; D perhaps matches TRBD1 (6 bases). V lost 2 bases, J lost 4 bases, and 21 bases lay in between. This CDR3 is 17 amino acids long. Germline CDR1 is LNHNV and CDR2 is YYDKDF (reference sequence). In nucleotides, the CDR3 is TGTGCCACCAGCAGATGGCCCGCCCGGACAGCTGAGTACGAGCAGTACTTC. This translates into CATSRWPARTAEYEQYF.

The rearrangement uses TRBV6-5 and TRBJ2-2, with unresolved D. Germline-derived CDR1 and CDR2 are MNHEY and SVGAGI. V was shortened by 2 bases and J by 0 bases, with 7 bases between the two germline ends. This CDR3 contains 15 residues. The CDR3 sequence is CASSYKRANTGELFF. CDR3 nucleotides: TGTGCCAGCAGTTACAAAAGAGCGAACACCGGGGAGCTGTTTTTT.

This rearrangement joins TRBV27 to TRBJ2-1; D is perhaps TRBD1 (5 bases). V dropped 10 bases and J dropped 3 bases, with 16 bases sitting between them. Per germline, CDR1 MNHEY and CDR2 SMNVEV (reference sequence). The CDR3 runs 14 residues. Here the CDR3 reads CATRTLRGYNEQFF. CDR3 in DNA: TGTGCCACACGCACGCTAAGGGGCTACAATGAGCAGTTCTTC.

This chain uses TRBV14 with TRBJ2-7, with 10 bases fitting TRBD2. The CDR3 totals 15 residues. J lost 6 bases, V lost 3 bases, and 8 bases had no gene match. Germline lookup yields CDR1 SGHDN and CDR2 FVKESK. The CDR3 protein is CASSQVASGGAEQYF. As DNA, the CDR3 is TGTGCCAGCAGCCAGGTCGCCAGCGGGGGGGCCGAGCAGTACTTC.

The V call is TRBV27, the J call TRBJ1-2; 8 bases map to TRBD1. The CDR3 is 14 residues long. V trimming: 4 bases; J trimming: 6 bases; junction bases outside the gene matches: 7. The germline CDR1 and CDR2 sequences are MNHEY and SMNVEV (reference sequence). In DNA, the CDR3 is TGTGCCAGCAGTTCAGTGGACAGGGAGGATGGCTACACCTTC. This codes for CASSSVDREDGYTF.

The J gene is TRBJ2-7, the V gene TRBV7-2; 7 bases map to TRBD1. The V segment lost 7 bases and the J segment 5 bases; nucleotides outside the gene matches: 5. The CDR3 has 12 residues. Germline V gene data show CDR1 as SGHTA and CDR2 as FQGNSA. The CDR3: CASTDRDDEQYF. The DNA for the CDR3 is TGTGCCAGCACCGACAGGGACGACGAGCAGTACTTC.

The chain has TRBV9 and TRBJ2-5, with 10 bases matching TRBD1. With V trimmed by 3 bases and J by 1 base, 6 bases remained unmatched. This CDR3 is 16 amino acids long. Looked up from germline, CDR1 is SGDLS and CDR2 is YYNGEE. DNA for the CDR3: TGTGCCAGCAGCGCCGGGACAGGGGCTTTCCAAGAGACCCAGTACTTC. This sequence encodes CASSAGTGAFQETQYF.

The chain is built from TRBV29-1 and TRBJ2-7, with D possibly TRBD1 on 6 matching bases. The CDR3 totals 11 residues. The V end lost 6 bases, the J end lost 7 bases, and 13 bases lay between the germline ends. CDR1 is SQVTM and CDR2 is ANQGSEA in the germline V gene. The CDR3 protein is CSVARGGEQYF. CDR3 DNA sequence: TGCAGCGTGGCCAGGGGCGGGGAGCAGTACTTC.

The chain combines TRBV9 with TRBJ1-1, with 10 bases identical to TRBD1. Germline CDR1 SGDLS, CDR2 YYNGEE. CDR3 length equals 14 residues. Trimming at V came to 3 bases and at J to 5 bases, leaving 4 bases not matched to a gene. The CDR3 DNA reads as TGTGCCAGCAGCGCGACAGGGGGCCTTACTGAAGCTTTCTTT. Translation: CASSATGGLTEAFF.

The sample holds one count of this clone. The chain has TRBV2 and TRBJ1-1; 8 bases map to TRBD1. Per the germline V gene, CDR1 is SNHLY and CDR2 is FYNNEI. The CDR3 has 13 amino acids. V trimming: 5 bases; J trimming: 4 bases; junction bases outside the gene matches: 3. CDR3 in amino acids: CASSRTGGTEAFF. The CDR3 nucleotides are TGTGCCAGCAGTCGTACAGGGGGCACTGAAGCTTTCTTT.

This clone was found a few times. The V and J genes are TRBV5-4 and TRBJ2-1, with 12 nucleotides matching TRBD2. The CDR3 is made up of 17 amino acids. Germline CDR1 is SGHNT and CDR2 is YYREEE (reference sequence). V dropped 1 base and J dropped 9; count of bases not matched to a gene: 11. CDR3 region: CASSLSGASGGVSEQFF. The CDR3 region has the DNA TGTGCCAGCAGCTTGTCGGGGGCTAGCGGGGGGGTGAGTGAGCAGTTCTTC. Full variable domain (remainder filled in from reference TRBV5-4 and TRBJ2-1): ETGVTQSPTHLIKTRGQQVTLRCSSQSGHNTVSWYQQALGQGPQFIFQYYREEENGRGNFPPRFSGLQFPNYSSELNVNALELDDSALYLCASSLSGASGGVSEQFFGPGTRLTVL.

CDR3 in amino acids: CASSDEDGETQYF. DNA of the CDR3: TGTGCCAGCAGTGATGAGGATGGAGAGACCCAGTACTTC. The chain couples TRBV2 to TRBJ2-5; the D is unclear. This CDR3 is built from 13 residues. Germline CDR1 is SNHLY and CDR2 is FYNNEI. The V and J ends lost 3 bases and 4 bases respectively, with 9 bases between them.

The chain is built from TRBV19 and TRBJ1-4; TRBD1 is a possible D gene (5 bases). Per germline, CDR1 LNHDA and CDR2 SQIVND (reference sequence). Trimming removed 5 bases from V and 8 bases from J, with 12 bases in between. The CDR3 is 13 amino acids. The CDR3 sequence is CASSDRRGEKLFF. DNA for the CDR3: TGTGCCAGTAGTGACCGCCGGGGGGAAAAACTGTTTTTT.

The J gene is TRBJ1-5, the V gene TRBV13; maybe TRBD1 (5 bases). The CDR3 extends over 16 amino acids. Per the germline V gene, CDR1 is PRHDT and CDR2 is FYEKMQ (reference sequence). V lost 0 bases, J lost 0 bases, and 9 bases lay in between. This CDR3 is CASSLGSGHSNQPQHF. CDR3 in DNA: TGTGCCAGCAGCTTAGGCTCAGGACATAGCAATCAGCCCCAGCATTTT. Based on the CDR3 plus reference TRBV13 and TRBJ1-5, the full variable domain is AAGVIQSPRHLIKEKRETATLKCYPIPRHDTVYWYQQGPGQDPQFLISFYEKMQSDKGSIPDRFSAQQFSDYHSELNMSSLELGDSALYFCASSLGSGHSNQPQHFGDGTRLSIL.

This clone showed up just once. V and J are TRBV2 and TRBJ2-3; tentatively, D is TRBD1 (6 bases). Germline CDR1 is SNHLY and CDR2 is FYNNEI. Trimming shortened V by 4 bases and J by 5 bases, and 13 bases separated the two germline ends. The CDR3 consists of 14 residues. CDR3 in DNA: TGTGCCAGCAGTGTCAGCCAGGGGATAGATACGCAGTATTTT. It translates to CASSVSQGIDTQYF.